The rows below give T cell receptor beta chains drawn from one sample of a study of blood T cell repertoires in COVID-19. Clones were sequenced by immunoSEQ multiplex PCR, and TCRdb holds only the in-frame ones, with some missing. The repertoire has about 140,000 clones, 88% of them found once; the top ten carry over 9.5%. The material sequenced was peripheral blood. These receptor sequences come from a man over 45 with active or convalescent COVID-19. The CDR3 runs from the conserved cysteine through the conserved F or W. The D gene is left open where the match is weak. Only part of the rows carry a size: once, few, many, or a class if the clone is expanded.

>TRBV2|TRBD1|few|14|TRBJ1-1
CASSGQGADTEAFF
TGTGCCAGCAGTGGACAGGGGGCAGACACTGAAGCTTTCTTT
>TRBV30|.|.|15|TRBJ2-1
CAWSVRGFTYNEQFF
TGTGCCTGGAGTGTGAGGGGGTTTACCTACAATGAGCAGTTCTTC
>TRBV2|TRBD1|few|14|TRBJ1-6
CASSPGQENSPLHF
TGTGCCAGCAGTCCGGGACAGGAGAATTCACCCCTCCACTTT
>TRBV6-5|.|once|14|TRBJ1-5
CASREAYSNQPQHF
TGTGCCAGCAGGGAGGCGTATAGCAATCAGCCCCAGCATTTT
>TRBV19|.|.|14|TRBJ2-7
CASSIEAGTYEQYF
TGTGCCAGTAGTATAGAGGCAGGTACCTACGAGCAGTACTTC
>TRBV7-2|TRBD1|.|16|TRBJ2-1
CASRGNGQATYNEQFF
TGTGCCAGCAGAGGAAACGGACAGGCTACCTACAATGAGCAGTTCTTC
>TRBV5-1|.|.|13|TRBJ2-1
CASSTGQYNEQFF
TGCGCCAGCAGCACCGGACAGTACAATGAGCAGTTCTTC
>TRBV5-1|TRBD1|.|15|TRBJ2-2
CASSFPRQGAGELFF
TGCGCCAGCAGCTTTCCCCGGCAGGGGGCCGGGGAGCTGTTTTTT
>TRBV28|TRBD1|few|17|TRBJ1-2
CASSLNPSGTGNYGYTF
TGTGCCAGCAGTCTCAACCCCTCCGGGACAGGGAACTATGGCTACACCTTC
>TRBV10-3|.|.|15|TRBJ1-4
CAISESWGGSEKLFF
TGTGCCATCAGTGAGTCTTGGGGGGGTAGTGAAAAACTGTTTTTT
>TRBV9|TRBD2|few|16|TRBJ2-1
CASSVAGGLALDEQFF
TGTGCCAGCAGCGTAGCGGGGGGACTAGCATTGGATGAGCAGTTCTTC
>TRBV5-5|.|.|13|TRBJ2-2
CASNRGNTGELFF
TGTGCCAGCAACCGAGGAAACACCGGGGAGCTGTTTTTT
>TRBV7-2|.|few|15|TRBJ2-7
CASSHHPGQRYEQYF
TGTGCCAGCAGCCACCATCCAGGACAGAGGTACGAGCAGTACTTC
>TRBV6-6|.|.|15|TRBJ1-5
CASSPGHGSNQPQHF
TGTGCCAGCAGCCCGGGACACGGTAGCAATCAGCCCCAGCATTTT
>TRBV16|.|.|15|TRBJ1-6
CASSQSAVGNSPLHF
TGTGCCAGCAGCCAATCGGCGGTGGGTAATTCACCCCTCCACTTT
>TRBV9|TRBD2|.|17|TRBJ2-1
CASSVTLRLAGEDEQFF
TGTGCCAGCAGCGTAACCCTCAGACTAGCGGGAGAAGATGAGCAGTTCTTC
>TRBV5-5|.|once|14|TRBJ2-7
CASSLSAGSYEQYF
TGTGCCAGCAGCTTGTCCGCGGGTTCCTACGAGCAGTACTTC
>TRBV19|.|.|14|TRBJ1-1
CASSITSGNTEAFF
TGTGCCAGTAGTATAACATCAGGGAACACTGAAGCTTTCTTT
>TRBV4-1|TRBD2|.|16|TRBJ2-1
CASSQASSGPYNEQFF
TGCGCCAGCAGCCAAGCCTCTAGCGGGCCTTACAATGAGCAGTTCTTC
>TRBV28|.|.|15|TRBJ1-5
CASSLGAGSNQPQHF
TGTGCCAGCAGTTTAGGGGCAGGAAGCAATCAGCCCCAGCATTTT
>TRBV19|.|.|15|TRBJ1-3
CATNSRHLSGNTIYF
TGTGCCACCAACTCCCGACACCTCTCTGGAAACACCATATATTTT
>TRBV6-1|.|once|14|TRBJ2-3
CASSDGGLTDTQYF
TGTGCCAGCAGTGATGGCGGGCTCACAGATACGCAGTATTTT
>TRBV29-1|.|.|10|TRBJ1-1
CSVAGTEAFF
TGCAGCGTTGCGGGGACAGAAGCTTTCTTT
>TRBV19|.|.|14|TRBJ2-1
CASSTGRSYNEQFF
TGTGCCAGTAGTACAGGTCGCTCCTACAATGAGCAGTTCTTC
>TRBV28|TRBD1|.|14|TRBJ2-3
CASSFDRATYTQYF
TGTGCCAGCAGTTTCGACAGGGCCACGTATACGCAGTATTTT
>TRBV28|.|once|16|TRBJ1-5
CASRPSGGGNNQPQHF
TGTGCCAGCAGACCCTCGGGGGGCGGCAACAATCAGCCCCAGCATTTT
>TRBV19|TRBD1|.|18|TRBJ2-6
CASSTDRGLTDGANVLTF
TGTGCCAGTAGTACGGACAGGGGGCTAACGGATGGGGCCAACGTCCTGACTTTC
>TRBV11-2|TRBD1|.|19|TRBJ1-2
CASSLRFGQGALFNYGYTF
TGTGCCAGCAGTCTTAGGTTTGGGCAGGGGGCCTTATTTAACTATGGCTACACCTTC
>TRBV2|.|.|15|TRBJ1-4
CASTPTGGPNEKLFF
TGTGCCAGCACACCCACTGGGGGCCCTAATGAAAAACTGTTTTTT
>TRBV6-6|.|.|13|TRBJ1-1
CASSQEGNTEAFF
TGTGCCAGCAGCCAGGAGGGGAACACTGAAGCTTTCTTT
>TRBV30|.|many|13|TRBJ1-6
CAWSVRENSPLHF
TGTGCCTGGAGTGTACGAGAGAATTCACCCCTCCACTTT
>TRBV27|TRBD1|.|14|TRBJ2-5
CASSDAGGGETQYF
TGTGCCAGCAGTGATGCAGGGGGCGGGGAGACCCAGTACTTC
>TRBV27|TRBD2|.|15|TRBJ2-2
CASSLFLAGSGELFF
TGTGCCAGCAGTTTATTCCTAGCGGGATCCGGGGAGCTGTTTTTT
>TRBV25-1|TRBD2|.|16|TRBJ2-1
CASSDSGRALYNEQFF
TGTGCCAGCAGTGATTCCGGGAGGGCCCTCTACAATGAGCAGTTCTTC
>TRBV6-2/TRBV6-3|.|.|16|TRBJ1-4
CASSLTRGPTNEKLFF
TGTGCCAGCAGTTTGACCAGAGGGCCAACTAATGAAAAACTGTTTTTT
>TRBV18|.|.|14|TRBJ2-3
CASSPEGFTDTQYF
TGTGCCAGCTCACCCGAGGGATTCACAGATACGCAGTATTTT
>TRBV7-8|.|once|16|TRBJ1-2
CASSLDRGTANYGYTF
TGTGCCAGCAGCTTAGATAGGGGAACTGCAAACTATGGCTACACCTTC
>TRBV7-3|.|.|15|TRBJ2-2
CASSLAGAGTGELFF
TGTGCCAGCAGCTTAGCAGGGGCGGGCACCGGGGAGCTGTTTTTT
>TRBV6-1|.|.|16|TRBJ2-3
CASSDLGGSNTDTQYF
TGTGCCAGCAGTGATTTGGGGGGATCAAACACAGATACGCAGTATTTT
>TRBV5-1|TRBD1|.|15|TRBJ1-2
CASSLATGGASGYTF
TGCGCCAGCAGCTTGGCTACAGGGGGTGCGAGTGGCTACACCTTC